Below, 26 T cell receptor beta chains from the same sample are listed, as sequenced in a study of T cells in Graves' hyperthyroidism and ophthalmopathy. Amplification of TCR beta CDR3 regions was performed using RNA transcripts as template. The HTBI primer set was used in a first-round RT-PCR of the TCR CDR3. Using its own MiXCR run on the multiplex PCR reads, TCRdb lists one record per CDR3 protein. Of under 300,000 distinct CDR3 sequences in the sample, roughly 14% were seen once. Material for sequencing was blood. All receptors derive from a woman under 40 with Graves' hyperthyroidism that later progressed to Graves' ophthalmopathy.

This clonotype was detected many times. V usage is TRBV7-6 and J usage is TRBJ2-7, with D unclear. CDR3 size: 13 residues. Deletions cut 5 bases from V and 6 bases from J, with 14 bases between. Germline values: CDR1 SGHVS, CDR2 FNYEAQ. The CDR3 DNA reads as TGTGCCAGCAGCGATATTAGCTCTTCCGAGCAGTACTTC. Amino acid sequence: CASSDISSSEQYF.

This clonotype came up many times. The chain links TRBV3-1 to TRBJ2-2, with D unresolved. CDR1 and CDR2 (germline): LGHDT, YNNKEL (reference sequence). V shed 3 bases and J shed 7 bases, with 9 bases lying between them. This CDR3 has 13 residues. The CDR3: CASSQLGGGELFF. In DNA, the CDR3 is TGTGCCAGCAGCCAGCTAGGCGGCGGGGAGCTGTTTTTT.

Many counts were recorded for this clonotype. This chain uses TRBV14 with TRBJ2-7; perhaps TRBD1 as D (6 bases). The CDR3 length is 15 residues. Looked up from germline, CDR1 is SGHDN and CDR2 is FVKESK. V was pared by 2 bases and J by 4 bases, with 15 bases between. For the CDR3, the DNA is TGTGCCAGCAGCCAACACAGGGATCCTGCTTACGAGCAGTACTTC. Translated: CASSQHRDPAYEQYF.

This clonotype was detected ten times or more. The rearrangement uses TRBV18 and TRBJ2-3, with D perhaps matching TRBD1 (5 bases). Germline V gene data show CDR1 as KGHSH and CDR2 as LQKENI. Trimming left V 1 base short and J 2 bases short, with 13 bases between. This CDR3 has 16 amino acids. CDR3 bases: TGTGCCAGCTCACCACTTAGTCAGGGATACACAGATACGCAGTATTTT. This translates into CASSPLSQGYTDTQYF.

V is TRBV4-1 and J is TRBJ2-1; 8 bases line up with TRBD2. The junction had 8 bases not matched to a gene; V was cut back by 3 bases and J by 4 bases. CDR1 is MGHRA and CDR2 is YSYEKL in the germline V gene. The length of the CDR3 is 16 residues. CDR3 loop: CASSHIRREAYNEQFF. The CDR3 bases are TGCGCCAGCAGCCATATCAGGCGGGAGGCGTACAATGAGCAGTTCTTC.

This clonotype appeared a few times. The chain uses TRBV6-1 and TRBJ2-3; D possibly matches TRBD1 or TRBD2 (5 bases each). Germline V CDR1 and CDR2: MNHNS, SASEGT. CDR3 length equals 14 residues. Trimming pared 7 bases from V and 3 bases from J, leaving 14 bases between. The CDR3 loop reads CASTGTVDTDTQYF. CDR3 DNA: TGTGCCAGCACGGGGACGGTCGATACAGATACGCAGTATTTT.

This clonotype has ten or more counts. The CDR3 loop reads CASSQGTSGRETQYF. The DNA for the CDR3 is TGCGCCAGCAGCCAAGGGACTAGCGGGAGAGAGACCCAGTACTTC. V gene TRBV4-3 combines with J gene TRBJ2-5; 13 nucleotides line up with TRBD2. The length of the CDR3 is 15 residues. Germline V gene data show CDR1 as LGHNA and CDR2 as YSLEER. Unmatched junction bases numbered 0, after V lost 1 base and J lost 4 bases.

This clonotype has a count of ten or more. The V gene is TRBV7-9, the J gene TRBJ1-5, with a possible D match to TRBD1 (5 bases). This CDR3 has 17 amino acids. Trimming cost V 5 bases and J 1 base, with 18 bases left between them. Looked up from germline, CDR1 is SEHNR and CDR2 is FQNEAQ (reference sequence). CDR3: CASSPVSGTGSNQPQHF. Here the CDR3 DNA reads TGTGCCAGCAGCCCGGTAAGCGGGACTGGGAGCAATCAGCCCCAGCATTTT.

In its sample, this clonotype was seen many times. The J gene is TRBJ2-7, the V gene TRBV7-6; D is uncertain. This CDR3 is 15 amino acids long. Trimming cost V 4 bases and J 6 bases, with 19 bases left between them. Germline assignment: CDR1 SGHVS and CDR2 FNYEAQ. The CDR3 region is CASSSGSASPGEQYF. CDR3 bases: TGTGCCAGCAGCTCCGGGTCGGCGTCCCCCGGCGAGCAGTACTTC.

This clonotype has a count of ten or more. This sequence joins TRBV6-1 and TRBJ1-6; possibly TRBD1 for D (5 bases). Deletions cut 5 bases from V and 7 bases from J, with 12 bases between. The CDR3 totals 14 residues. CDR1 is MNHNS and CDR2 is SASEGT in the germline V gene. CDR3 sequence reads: CASSYGASNSPLHF. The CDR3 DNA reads TGTGCCAGCAGTTACGGGGCGTCGAATTCACCCCTCCACTTT.

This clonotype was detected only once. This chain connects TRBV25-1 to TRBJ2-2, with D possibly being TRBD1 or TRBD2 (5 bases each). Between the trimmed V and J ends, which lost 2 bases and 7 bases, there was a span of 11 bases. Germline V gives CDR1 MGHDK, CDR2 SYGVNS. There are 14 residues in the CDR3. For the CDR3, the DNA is TGTGCCAGCAGTGAAGGGGGTCTTCACGGGGAGCTGTTTTTT. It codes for CASSEGGLHGELFF.

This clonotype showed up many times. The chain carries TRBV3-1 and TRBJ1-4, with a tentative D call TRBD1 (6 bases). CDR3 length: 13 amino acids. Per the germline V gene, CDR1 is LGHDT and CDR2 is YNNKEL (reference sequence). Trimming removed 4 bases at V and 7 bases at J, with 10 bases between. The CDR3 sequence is CASSLGTTEKLFF. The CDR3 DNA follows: TGTGCCAGCAGCCTCGGGACAACTGAAAAACTGTTTTTT. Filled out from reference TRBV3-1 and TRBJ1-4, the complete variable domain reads DTAVSQTPKYLVTQMGNDKSIKCEQNLGHDTMYWYKQDSKKFLKIMFSYNNKELIINETVPNRFSPKSPDKAHLNLHINSLELGDSAVYFCASSLGTTEKLFFGSGTQLSVL.

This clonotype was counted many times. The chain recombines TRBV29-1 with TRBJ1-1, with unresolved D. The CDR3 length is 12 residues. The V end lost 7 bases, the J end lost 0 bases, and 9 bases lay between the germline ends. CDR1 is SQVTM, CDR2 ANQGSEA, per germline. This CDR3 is CSAWGLNTEAFF. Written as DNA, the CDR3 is TGCAGCGCGTGGGGTCTGAACACTGAAGCTTTCTTT.

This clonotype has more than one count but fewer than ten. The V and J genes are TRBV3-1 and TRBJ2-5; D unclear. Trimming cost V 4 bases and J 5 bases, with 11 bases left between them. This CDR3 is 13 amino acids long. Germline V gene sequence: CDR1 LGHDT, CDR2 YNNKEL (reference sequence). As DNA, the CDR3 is TGTGCCAGCAGCCTACCCCTAGGGGAGACCCAGTACTTC. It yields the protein CASSLPLGETQYF.

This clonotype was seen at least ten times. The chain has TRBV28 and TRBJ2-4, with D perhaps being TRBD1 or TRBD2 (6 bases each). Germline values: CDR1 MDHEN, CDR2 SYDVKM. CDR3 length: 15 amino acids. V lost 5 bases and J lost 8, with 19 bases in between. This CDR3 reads CASSPPGGGGYIQYF. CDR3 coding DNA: TGTGCCAGCAGTCCCCCAGGAGGGGGTGGCTACATTCAGTACTTC. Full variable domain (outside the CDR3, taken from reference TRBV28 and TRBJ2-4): DVKVTQSSRYLVKRTGEKVFLECVQDMDHENMFWYRQDPGLGLRLIYFSYDVKMKEKGDIPEGYSVSREKKERFSLILESASTNQTSMYLCASSPPGGGGYIQYFGAGTRLSVL.

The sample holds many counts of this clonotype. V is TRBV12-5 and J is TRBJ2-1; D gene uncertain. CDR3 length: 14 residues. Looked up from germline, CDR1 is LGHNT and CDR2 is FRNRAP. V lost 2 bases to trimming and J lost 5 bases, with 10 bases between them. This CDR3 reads CASGLSSINNEQFF. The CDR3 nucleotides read TGTGCTAGTGGTTTGTCGAGTATAAACAATGAGCAGTTCTTC.

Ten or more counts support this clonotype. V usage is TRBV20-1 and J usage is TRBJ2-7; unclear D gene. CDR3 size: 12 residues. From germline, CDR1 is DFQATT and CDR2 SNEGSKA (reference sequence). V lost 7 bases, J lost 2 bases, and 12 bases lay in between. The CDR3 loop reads CSVGRAAYEQYF. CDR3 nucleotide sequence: TGCAGTGTCGGAAGGGCGGCCTACGAGCAGTACTTC.

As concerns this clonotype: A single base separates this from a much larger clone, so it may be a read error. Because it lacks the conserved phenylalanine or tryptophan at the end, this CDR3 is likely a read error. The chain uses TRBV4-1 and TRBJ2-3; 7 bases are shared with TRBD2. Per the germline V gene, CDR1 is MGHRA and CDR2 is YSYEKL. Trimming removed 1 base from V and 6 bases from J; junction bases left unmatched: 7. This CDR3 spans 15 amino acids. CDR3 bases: TGCGCCAGCAGCCAAGTCTTGGCGGGAGCGGATACGCAGTATTTA. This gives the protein CASSQVLAGADTQYL.

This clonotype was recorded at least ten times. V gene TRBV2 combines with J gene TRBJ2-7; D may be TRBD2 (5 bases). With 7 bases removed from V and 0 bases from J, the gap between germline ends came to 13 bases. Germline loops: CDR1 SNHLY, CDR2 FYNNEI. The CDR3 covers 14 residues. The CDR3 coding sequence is TGTGCCAGCACGACGGTACGGGACTCCTACGAGCAGTACTTC. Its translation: CASTTVRDSYEQYF.

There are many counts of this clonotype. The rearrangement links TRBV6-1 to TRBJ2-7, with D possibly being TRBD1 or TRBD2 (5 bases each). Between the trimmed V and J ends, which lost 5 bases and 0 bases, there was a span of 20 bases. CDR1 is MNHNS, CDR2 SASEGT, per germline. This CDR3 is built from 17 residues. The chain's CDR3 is CASSSPPGPSLSYEQYF. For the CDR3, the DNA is TGTGCCAGCAGTTCCCCCCCGGGACCCTCGCTCTCCTACGAGCAGTACTTC.

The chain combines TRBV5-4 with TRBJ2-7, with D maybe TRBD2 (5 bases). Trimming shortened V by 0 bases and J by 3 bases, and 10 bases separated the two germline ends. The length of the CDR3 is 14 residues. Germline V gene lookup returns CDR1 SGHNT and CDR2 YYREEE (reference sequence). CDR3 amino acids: CASSLGWGDYEQYF. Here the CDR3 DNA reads TGTGCCAGCAGCTTGGGTTGGGGAGACTACGAGCAGTACTTC.

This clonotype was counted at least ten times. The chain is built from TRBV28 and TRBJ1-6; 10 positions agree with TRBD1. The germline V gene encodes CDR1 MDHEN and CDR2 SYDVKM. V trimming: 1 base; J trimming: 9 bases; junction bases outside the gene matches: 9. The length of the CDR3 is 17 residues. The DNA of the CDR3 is TGTGCCAGCAGTTTATACAACTGGGACAGGGGATCTTCACCCCTCCACTTT. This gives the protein CASSLYNWDRGSSPLHF.

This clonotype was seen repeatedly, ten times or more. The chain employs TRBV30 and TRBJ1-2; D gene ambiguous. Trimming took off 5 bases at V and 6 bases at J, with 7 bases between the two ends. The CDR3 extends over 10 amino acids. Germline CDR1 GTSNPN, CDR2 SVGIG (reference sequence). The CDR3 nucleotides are TGTGCCTGGCTGGTGCATGGCTACACCTTC. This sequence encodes CAWLVHGYTF.

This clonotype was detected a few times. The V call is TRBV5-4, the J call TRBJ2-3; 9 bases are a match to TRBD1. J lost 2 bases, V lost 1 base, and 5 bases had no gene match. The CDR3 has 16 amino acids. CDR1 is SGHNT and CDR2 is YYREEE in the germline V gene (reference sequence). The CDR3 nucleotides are TGTGCCAGCAGCTTGAGGGACAGGGTGACCACAGATACGCAGTATTTT. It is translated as CASSLRDRVTTDTQYF.

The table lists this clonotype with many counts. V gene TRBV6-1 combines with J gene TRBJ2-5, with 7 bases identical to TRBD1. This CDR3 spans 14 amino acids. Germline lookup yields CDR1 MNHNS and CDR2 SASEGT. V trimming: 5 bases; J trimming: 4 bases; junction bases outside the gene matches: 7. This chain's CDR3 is CASSRDSYRETQYF. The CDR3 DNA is TGTGCCAGCAGTCGGGACAGTTATAGAGAGACCCAGTACTTC.

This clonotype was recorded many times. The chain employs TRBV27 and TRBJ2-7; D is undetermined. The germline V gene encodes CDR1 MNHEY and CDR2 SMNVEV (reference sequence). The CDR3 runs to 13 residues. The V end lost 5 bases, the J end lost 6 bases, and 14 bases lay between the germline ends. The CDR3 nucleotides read TGTGCCAGCAGTGTTTCAGCATCAACCGAGCAGTACTTC. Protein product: CASSVSASTEQYF.